This note documents a single T cell receptor beta chain sequence. The data are from a study of cytomegalovirus exposure and HLA in healthy donors. Study background: Previous work identified some 120 million unique TCR beta sequences from about 179 million T cells.

The PCR ran on 60 Vbeta and 13 Jbeta primers. Per the study methods: A later analysis counted 65 million to 80 million unique TCR beta chains, about 10 million shared. TCRdb's copy holds only in-frame clones and misses some; the assay was immunoSEQ multiplex PCR. V and J calls and clone size are as listed in that table; D and trimming were resolved from the DNA. The table lists over 200,000 clones, around 73% of them singletons. Sequenced: PBMCs. The TCR was taken from a male donor in good health and CMV-seronegative.

The CDR3 nucleotides read TGTGCCAGCAGCTATGTGTCAAACACCGGGGAGCTGTTTTTT. Encoded protein: CASSYVSNTGELFF. This chain connects TRBV7-9 to TRBJ2-2, with D unclear. The V gene lost 4 bases and the J gene lost 2 bases, with 8 bases spanning the gap. The germline CDR1 and CDR2 sequences are SEHNR and FQNEAQ (reference sequence). The CDR3 contains 14 residues.